This entry features one T cell receptor (beta chain) sequence. Antigen unknown. The sample comes from a study of identical twins. Germline lookup yields CDR1 DFQATT and CDR2 SNEGSKA (reference sequence). The CDR3 is 16 residues long. Germline trimming cut 3 bases from V and 4 bases from J; bases unmatched to any gene: 6. MiXCR, applied by TCRdb to the 5' RACE reads, yields one record per CDR3 protein. The sample contains 250,000 to 350,000 distinct CDR3 sequences, approximately 8% of which appear only once. Overall study results and limits: Out-of-frame TCR alpha sharing observed in monozygotic twins exceeded model estimates. Compared with unrelated sharing, twin-shared out-of-frame alpha sequences had more low-probability sequences.

These data were likewise used in another study, on yellow fever vaccine responses in identical twins. That source adds: In identical twins, vaccine T cell responses appeared partly shared and partly individual.

The sample consisted of memory (CD45RO+) T cells sorted from blood. The chain couples TRBV20-1 to TRBJ2-3, with 14 bases matching TRBD2. The TCR sequence derives from a woman between 18 and 30 years old in good health. CDR3 coding DNA: TGCAGTGCTAGTCCGGGACTAGCGGGAGTCGCAGATACGCAGTATTTT. The encoded protein is CSASPGLAGVADTQYF.